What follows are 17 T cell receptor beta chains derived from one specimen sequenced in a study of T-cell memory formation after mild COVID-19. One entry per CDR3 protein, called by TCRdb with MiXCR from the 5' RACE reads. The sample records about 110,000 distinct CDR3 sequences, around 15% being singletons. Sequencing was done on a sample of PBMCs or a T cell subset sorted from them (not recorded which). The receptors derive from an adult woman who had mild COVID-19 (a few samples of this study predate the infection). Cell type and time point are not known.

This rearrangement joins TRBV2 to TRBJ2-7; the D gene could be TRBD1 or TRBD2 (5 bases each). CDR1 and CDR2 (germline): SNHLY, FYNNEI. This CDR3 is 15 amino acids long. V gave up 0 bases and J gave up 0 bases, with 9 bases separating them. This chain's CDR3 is CASSEAGATSYEQYF. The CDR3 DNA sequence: TGTGCCAGCAGTGAAGCCGGGGCCACCTCCTACGAGCAGTACTTC.

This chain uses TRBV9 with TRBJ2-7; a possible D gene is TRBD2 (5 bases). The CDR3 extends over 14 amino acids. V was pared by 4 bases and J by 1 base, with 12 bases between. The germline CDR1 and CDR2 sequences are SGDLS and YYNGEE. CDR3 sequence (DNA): TGTGCCAGCAGCCAAGCGACTAATTCCTACGAGCAGTACTTC. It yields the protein CASSQATNSYEQYF.

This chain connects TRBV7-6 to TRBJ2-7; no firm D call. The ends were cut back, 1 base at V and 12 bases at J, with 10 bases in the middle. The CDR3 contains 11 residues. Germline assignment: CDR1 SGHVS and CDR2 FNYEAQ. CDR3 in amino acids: CASSLDSQTYF. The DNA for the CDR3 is TGTGCCAGCAGCTTAGACAGCCAGACGTACTTC.

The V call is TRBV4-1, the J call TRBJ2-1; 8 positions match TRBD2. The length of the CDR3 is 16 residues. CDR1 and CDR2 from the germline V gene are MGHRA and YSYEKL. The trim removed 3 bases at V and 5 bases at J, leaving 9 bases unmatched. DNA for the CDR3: TGCGCCAGCAGCCAGGTGAGCGGGGGACCTAACAATGAGCAGTTCTTC. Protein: CASSQVSGGPNNEQFF.

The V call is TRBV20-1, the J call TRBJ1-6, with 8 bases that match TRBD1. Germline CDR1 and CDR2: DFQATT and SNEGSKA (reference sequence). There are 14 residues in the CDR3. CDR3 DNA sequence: TGCAGGGACTCAGGGGGCGCAATTATTTCACCCCTCCACTTT. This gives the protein CRDSGGAIISPLHF.

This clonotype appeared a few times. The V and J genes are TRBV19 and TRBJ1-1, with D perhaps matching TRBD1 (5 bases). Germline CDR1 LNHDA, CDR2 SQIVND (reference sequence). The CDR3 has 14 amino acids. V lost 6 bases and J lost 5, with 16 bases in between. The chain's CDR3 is CASRTGPVWTEAFF. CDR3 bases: TGTGCCAGTAGGACGGGGCCGGTGTGGACTGAAGCTTTCTTT.

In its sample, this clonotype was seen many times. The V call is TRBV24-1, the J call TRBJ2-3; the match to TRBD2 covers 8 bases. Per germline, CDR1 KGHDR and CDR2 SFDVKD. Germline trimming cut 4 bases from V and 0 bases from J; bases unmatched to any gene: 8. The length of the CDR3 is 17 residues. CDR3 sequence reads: CATSDSRLATSTDTQYF. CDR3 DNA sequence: TGTGCCACCAGTGACTCACGACTAGCGACTAGCACAGATACGCAGTATTTT.

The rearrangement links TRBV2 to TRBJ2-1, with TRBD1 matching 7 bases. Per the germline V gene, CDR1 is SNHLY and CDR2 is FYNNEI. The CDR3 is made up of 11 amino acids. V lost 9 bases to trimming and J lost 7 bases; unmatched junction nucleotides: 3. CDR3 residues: CASTQGNEQFF. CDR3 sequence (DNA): TGTGCCAGTACACAGGGGAATGAGCAGTTCTTC.

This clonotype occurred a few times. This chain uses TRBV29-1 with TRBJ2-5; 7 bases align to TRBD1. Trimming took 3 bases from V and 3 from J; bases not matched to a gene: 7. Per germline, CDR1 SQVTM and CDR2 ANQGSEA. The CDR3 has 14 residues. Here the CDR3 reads CSVEGTATKETQYF. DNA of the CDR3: TGCAGCGTTGAGGGGACAGCGACAAAAGAGACCCAGTACTTC.

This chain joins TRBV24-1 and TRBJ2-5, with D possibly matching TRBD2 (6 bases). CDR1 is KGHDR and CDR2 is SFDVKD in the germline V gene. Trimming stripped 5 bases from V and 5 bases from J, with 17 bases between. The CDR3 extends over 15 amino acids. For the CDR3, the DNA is TGTGCCACCAGTGGGGACTCAACGAGCGATGAGACCCAGTACTTC. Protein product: CATSGDSTSDETQYF.

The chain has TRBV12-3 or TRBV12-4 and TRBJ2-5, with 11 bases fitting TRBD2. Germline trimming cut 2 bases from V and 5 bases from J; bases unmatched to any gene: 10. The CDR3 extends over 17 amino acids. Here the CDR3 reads CASSLFIAGGQRETQYF. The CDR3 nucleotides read TGTGCCAGCAGTTTATTCATAGCGGGAGGGCAGCGGGAGACCCAGTACTTC.

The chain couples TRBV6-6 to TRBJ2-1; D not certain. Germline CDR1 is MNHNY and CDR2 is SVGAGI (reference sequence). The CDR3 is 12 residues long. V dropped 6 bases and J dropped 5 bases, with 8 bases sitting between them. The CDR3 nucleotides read TGTGCCAGCAGCTTACAGAACAATGAGCAGTTCTTC. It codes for CASSLQNNEQFF.

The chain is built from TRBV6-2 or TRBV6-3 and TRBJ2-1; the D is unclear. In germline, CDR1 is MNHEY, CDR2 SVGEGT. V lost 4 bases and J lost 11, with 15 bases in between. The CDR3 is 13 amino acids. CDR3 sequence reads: CASSWNPSSKQFF. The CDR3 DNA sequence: TGTGCCAGCAGTTGGAACCCGTCCAGTAAGCAGTTCTTC.

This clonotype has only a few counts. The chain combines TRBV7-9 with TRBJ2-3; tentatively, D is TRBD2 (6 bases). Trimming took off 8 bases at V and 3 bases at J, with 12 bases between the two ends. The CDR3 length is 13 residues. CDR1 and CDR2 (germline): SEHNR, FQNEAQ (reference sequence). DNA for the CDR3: TGTGCCAGCTCGCGGGGTGGTACAGATACGCAGTATTTT. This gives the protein CASSRGGTDTQYF.

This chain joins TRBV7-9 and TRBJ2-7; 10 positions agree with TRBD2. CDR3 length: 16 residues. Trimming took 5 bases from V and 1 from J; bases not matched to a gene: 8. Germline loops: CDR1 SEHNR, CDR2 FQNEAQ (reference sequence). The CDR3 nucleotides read TGTGCCAGCAGCCCCCCAGCGGGGGGGAGTTCCTACGAGCAGTACTTC. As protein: CASSPPAGGSSYEQYF. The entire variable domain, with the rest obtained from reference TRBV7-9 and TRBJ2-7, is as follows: DTGVSQNPRHKITKRGQNVTFRCDPISEHNRLYWYRQTLGQGPEFLTYFQNEAQLEKSRLLSDRFSAERPKGSFSTLEIQRTEQGDSAMYLCASSPPAGGSSYEQYFGPGTRLTVT.

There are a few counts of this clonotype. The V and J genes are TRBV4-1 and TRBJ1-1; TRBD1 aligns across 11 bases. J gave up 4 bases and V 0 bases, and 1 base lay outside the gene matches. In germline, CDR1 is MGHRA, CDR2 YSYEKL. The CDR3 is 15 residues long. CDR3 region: CASSQDGQGATEAFF. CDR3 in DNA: TGCGCCAGCAGCCAAGATGGACAGGGGGCCACTGAAGCTTTCTTT.

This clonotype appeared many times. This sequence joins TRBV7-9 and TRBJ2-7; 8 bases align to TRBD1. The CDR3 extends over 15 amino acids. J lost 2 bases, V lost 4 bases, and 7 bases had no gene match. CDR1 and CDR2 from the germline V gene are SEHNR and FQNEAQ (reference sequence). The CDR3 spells CASSYPQQGAYEQYF. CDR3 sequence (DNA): TGTGCCAGCAGCTACCCGCAACAGGGGGCCTACGAGCAGTACTTC.